In its sample, the clone carrying this TCR beta chain was seen once. Its antigen is not known. Sequencing was performed with immunoSEQ multiplex PCR; in TCRdb, only in-frame clones are kept and a portion is missing. Of tens of thousands of clones listed, roughly 80% are singletons. This sample was included in a study of OX40 agonist ivuxolimab in advanced cancers. As for the study in general: Antecedent anti-PD-1, anti-PD-L1 or anti-CTLA-4 therapy was permissible, with about 39% having received some.

Anyone with autoimmune disease history or systemic immunosuppression was excluded. The V gene lost 0 bases and the J gene lost 7 bases, with 12 bases spanning the gap. Germline V lookup: CDR1 SGHVS, CDR2 FNYEAQ. This CDR3 has 15 amino acids. Study results and caveats: The antigen specificity of the peripheral T cells (those that were expanded) was not determined.

This clonotype was obtained from an adult with an advanced solid tumor such as melanoma, head and neck, liver or kidney cancer. Sample: CD4+ or CD8+ T cells sorted from blood, taken in a trial of the OX40 agonist ivuxolimab. The J gene is TRBJ2-2, the V gene TRBV7-6, with D possibly matching TRBD1 (5 bases). This CDR3 is CASSLAAGSGGELFF. CDR3 bases: TGTGCCAGCAGCTTAGCCGCAGGGTCTGGCGGGGAGCTGTTTTTT.